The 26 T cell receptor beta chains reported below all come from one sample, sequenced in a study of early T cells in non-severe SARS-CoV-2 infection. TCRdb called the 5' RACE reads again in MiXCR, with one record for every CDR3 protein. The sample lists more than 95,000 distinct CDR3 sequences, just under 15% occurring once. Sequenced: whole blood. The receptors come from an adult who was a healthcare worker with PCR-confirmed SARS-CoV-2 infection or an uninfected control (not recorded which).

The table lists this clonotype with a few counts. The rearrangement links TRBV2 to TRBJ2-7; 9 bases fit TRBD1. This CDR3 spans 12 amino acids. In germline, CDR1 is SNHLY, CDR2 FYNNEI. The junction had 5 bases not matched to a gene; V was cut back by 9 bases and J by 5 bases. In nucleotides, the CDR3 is TGTGCCAGTACAACAGGGGGCCACGAGCAGTACTTC. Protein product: CASTTGGHEQYF.

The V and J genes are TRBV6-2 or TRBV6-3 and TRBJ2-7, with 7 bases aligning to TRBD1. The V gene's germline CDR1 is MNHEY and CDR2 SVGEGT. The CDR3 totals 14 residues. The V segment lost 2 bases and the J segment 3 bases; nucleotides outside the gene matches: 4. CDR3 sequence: CASSYVGQRYEQYF. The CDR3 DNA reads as TGTGCCAGCAGTTACGTGGGACAGCGCTACGAGCAGTACTTC.

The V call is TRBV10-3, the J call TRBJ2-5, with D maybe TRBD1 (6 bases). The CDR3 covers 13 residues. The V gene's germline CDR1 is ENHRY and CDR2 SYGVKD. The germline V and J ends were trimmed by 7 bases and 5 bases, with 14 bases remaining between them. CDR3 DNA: TGTGCCATCACCGGACAGCTGGGGGAGACCCAGTACTTC. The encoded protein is CAITGQLGETQYF.

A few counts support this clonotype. CDR3: CASSLEGNRNQPQHF. CDR3 DNA: TGCGCCAGCAGCTTGGAAGGAAATCGGAACCAGCCCCAGCATTTT. The chain has TRBV5-1 and TRBJ1-5; D not certain. V was trimmed by 0 bases and J by 7 bases, leaving 14 bases between them. The CDR3 contains 15 residues. Per germline, CDR1 SGHRS and CDR2 YFSETQ.

The CDR3 DNA sequence: TGTGCCAGCAGCCCCACCGGGACAGGATCGGACGAGCAGTACTTC. This codes for CASSPTGTGSDEQYF. V and J are TRBV7-9 and TRBJ2-7; TRBD1 matches 8 bases. The ends lost 5 bases at V and 5 bases at J; junction bases unmatched: 11. Germline lookup yields CDR1 SEHNR and CDR2 FQNEAQ (reference sequence). The length of the CDR3 is 15 residues.

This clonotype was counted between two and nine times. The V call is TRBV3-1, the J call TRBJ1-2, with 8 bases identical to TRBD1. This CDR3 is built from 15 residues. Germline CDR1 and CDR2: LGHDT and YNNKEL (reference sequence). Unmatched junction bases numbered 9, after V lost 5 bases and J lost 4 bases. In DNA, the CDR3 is TGTGCCAGCAGCACCGGGACAGGAGCTTTCTATGGCTACACCTTC. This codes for CASSTGTGAFYGYTF.

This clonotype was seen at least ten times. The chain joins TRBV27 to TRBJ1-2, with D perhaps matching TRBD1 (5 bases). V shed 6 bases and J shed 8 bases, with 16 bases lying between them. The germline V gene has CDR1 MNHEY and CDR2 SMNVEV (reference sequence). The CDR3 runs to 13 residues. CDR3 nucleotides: TGTGCCAGCAGCCCCAGGGCGGGGGAAGGCTACACCTTC. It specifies CASSPRAGEGYTF.

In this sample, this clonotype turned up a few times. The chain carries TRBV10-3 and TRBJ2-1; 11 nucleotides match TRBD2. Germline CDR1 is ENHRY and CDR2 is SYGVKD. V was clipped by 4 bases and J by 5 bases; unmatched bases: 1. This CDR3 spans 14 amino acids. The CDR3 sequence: CAISGLAGNNEQFF. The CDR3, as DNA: TGTGCCATCAGTGGACTAGCGGGAAACAATGAGCAGTTCTTC.

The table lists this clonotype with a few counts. The CDR3 DNA reads TGTGCCAGCAGACCCGGGACAAAAGACGAGCAGTACTTC. This gives the protein CASRPGTKDEQYF. The chain links TRBV2 to TRBJ2-7; tentative D call: TRBD1 (6 bases). The germline gives CDR1 SNHLY, CDR2 FYNNEI. Trimming pared 6 bases from V and 5 bases from J, leaving 14 bases between. This CDR3 comprises 13 residues.

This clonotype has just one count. CDR3 sequence: CASSQVVTGNTEAFF. The CDR3 coding sequence is TGCGCCAGCAGCCAAGTGGTGACTGGGAACACTGAAGCTTTCTTT. The V and J genes are TRBV4-1 and TRBJ1-1; no definite D call. V was trimmed by 1 base and J by 1 base, leaving 10 bases between them. The CDR3 consists of 15 residues. Germline CDR1 reads MGHRA; CDR2 reads YSYEKL.

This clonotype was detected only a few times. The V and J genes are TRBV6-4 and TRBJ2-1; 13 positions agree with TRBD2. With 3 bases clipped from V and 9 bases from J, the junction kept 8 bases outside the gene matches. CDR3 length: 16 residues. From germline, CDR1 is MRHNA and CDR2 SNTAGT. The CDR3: CASSEDTSGGAGEQFF. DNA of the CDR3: TGTGCCAGCAGTGAGGATACTAGCGGGGGGGCCGGTGAGCAGTTCTTC.

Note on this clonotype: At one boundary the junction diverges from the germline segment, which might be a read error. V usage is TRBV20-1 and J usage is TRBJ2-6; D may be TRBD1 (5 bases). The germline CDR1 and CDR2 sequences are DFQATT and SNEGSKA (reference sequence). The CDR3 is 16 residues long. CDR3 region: CSARPVRAAGANVLIF. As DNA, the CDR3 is TGCAGTGCTAGACCTGTACGGGCGGCTGGGGCCAACGTCCTGATTTTC.

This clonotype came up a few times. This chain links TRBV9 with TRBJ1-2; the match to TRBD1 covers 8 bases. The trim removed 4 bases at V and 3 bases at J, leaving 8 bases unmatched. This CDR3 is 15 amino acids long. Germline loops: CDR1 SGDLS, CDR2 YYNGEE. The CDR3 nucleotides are TGTGCCAGCAGCCGCTCGGACAGGGCGGACTATGGCTACACCTTC. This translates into CASSRSDRADYGYTF.

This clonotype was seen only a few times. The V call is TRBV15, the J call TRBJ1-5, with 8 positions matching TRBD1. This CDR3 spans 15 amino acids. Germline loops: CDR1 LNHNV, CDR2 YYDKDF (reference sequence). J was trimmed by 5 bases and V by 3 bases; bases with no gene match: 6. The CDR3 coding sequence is TGTGCCACCAGCAGTCAAGACAGGGGAGATCAGCCCCAGCATTTT. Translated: CATSSQDRGDQPQHF.

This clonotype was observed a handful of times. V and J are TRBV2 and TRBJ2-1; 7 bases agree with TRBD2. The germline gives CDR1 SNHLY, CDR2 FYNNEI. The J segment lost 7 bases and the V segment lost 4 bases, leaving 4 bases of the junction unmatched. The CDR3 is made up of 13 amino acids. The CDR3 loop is CASSVEGGNEQFF. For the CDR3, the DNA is TGTGCCAGCAGTGTAGAGGGAGGGAATGAGCAGTTCTTC.

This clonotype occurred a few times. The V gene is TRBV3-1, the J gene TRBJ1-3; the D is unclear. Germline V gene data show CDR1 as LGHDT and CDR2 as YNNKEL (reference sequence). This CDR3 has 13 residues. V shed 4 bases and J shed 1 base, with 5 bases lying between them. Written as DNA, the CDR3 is TGTGCCAGCAGCCCCCTATCTGGAAACACCATATATTTT. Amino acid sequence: CASSPLSGNTIYF.

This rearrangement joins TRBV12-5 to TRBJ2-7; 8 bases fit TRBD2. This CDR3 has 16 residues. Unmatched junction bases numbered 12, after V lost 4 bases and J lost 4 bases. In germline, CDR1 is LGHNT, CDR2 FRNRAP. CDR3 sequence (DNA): TGTGCTAGTGGTTCGGATCAACGCGAGCGGGGGTACGAGCAGTACTTC. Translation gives CASGSDQRERGYEQYF.

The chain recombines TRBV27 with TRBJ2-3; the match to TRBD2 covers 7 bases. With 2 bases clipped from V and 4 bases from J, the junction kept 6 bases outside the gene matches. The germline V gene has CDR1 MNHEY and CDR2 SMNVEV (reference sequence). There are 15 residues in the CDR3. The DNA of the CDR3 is TGTGCCAGCAGTTTAAGCGCGGGGGACGCAGATACGCAGTATTTT. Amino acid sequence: CASSLSAGDADTQYF.

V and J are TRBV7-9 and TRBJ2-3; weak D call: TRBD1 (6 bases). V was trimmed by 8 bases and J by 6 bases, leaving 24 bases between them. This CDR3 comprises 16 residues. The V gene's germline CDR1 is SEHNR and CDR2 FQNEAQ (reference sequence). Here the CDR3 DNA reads TGTGCCAGCTCCAAGAGGGCAGGGGCTTCGGTTGATACGCAGTATTTT. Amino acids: CASSKRAGASVDTQYF.

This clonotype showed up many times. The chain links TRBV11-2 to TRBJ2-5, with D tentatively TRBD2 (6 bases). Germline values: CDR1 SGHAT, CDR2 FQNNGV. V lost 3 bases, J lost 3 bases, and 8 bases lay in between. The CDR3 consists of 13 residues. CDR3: CASSLGGKETQYF. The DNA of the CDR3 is TGTGCCAGCAGCTTGGGGGGTAAAGAGACCCAGTACTTC. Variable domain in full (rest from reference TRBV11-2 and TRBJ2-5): EAGVAQSPRYKIIEKRQSVAFWCNPISGHATLYWYQQILGQGPKLLIQFQNNGVVDDSQLPKDRFSAERLKGVDSTLKIQPAKLEDSAVYLCASSLGGKETQYFGPGTRLLVL.

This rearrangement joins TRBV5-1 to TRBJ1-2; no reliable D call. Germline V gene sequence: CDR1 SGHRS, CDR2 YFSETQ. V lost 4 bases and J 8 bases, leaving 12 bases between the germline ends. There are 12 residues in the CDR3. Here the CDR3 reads CASSPPGEGYTF. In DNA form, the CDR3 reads TGCGCCAGCAGCCCGCCCGGGGAGGGCTACACCTTC.

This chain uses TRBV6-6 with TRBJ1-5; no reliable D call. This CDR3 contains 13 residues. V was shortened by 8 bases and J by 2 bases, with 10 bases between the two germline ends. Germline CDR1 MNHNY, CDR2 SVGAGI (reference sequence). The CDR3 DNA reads TGTGCCAGCGGCCCCACGGGCAATCAGCCCCAGCATTTT. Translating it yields CASGPTGNQPQHF.

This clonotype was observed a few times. In nucleotides, the CDR3 is TGTGCCAGCAGCTTAGCTGCGGAGACCCAGTACTTC. Translated: CASSLAAETQYF. The chain has TRBV11-2 and TRBJ2-5; unclear D gene. The germline CDR1 and CDR2 sequences are SGHAT and FQNNGV. The CDR3 is 12 amino acids. Trimming removed 1 base from V and 5 bases from J, with 5 bases in between.

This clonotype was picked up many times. DNA for the CDR3: TGTGCCATCAGTACTGGGACAGGGGCCAATGAAAAACTGTTTTTT. Protein product: CAISTGTGANEKLFF. This chain joins TRBV10-3 and TRBJ1-4, with TRBD1 matching over 10 bases. CDR3 length: 15 residues. J gave up 5 bases and V 5 bases, and 5 bases lay outside the gene matches. The germline CDR1 and CDR2 sequences are ENHRY and SYGVKD.

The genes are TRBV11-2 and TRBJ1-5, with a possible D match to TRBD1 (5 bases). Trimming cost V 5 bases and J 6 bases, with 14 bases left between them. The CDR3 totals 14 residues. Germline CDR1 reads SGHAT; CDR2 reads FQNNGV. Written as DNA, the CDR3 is TGTGCCAGCAGCCAGCTGGGGGTGAGTCAGCCCCAGCATTTT. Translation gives CASSQLGVSQPQHF.

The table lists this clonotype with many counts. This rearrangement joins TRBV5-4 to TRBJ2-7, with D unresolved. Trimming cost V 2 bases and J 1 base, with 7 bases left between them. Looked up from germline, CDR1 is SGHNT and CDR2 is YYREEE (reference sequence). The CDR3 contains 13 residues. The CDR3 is CASSFGDSYEQYF. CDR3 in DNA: TGTGCCAGCAGCTTCGGAGATTCCTACGAGCAGTACTTC.